The 4 T cell receptor beta chains below all came from one sample that was sequenced in a study of shared clonotypes between healthy human individuals. Naive CD8 isolation took CD45RO-negative cells positively selected for CCR7 and excluded terminally differentiated effector memory CD45RA+ cells. Repertoires were generated with immunoSEQ multiplex PCR, while TCRdb's copy carries only in-frame clones and drops some. The table includes about 2,200,000 clones, just over 90% detected once. Sequenced sample: naive CD8+ T cells from PBMCs. The receptors come from a man between 18 and 35 years old in good health. Some clones in this sample may be carry-over from other donors' samples.

The rearrangement links TRBV19 to TRBJ2-1; 11 positions match TRBD2. J gave up 3 bases and V 0 bases, and 1 base lay outside the gene matches. CDR1 LNHDA and CDR2 SQIVND come from the germline V gene (reference sequence). There are 16 residues in the CDR3. CDR3 loop: CASSIEGTSGYNEQFF. The CDR3 DNA is TGTGCCAGTAGTATAGAGGGGACTAGCGGCTACAATGAGCAGTTCTTC. Complete variable domain (other parts from reference TRBV19 and TRBJ2-1): DGGITQSPKYLFRKEGQNVTLSCEQNLNHDAMYWYRQDPGQGLRLIYYSQIVNDFQKGDIAEGYSVSREKKESFPLTVTSAQKNPTAFYLCASSIEGTSGYNEQFFGPGTRLTVL.

As for this clone: This CDR3 is also generated by other DNA sequences in the sample. This chain uses TRBV19 with TRBJ2-7, with 9 bases identical to TRBD1. CDR1 LNHDA and CDR2 SQIVND come from the germline V gene (reference sequence). The length of the CDR3 is 14 residues. V shed 6 bases, J shed 3 bases, and the junction held 6 bases outside the gene matches. DNA of the CDR3: TGTGCCAGTAGCCCCGGGACAGGGCTCTACGAGCAGTACTTC. Translated: CASSPGTGLYEQYF.

V gene TRBV13 combines with J gene TRBJ2-2; D remains ambiguous. The V gene lost 4 bases and the J gene lost 7 bases, with 7 bases spanning the gap. Germline values: CDR1 PRHDT, CDR2 FYEKMQ (reference sequence). The length of the CDR3 is 12 residues. The CDR3 DNA is TGTGCCAGCAGCTCAAAAAGCGGGGAGCTGTTTTTT. Its translation is CASSSKSGELFF.

The rearrangement uses TRBV4-3 and TRBJ2-2, with 7 bases lining up with TRBD2. This CDR3 comprises 15 residues. V gave up 2 bases and J gave up 6 bases; unmatched junction bases: 6. Per germline, CDR1 LGHNA and CDR2 YSLEER. This chain's CDR3 is CASSQWGGRPGELFF. Written as DNA, the CDR3 is TGCGCCAGCAGCCAATGGGGAGGGAGGCCCGGGGAGCTGTTTTTT.